This TCR beta chain was observed in a study of CD8+ T cells in alopecia areata. Investigators isolated RNA and reverse transcribed it into cDNA to act as the sequencing template. Clones were sequenced by immunoSEQ multiplex PCR, and TCRdb holds only the in-frame ones, with some missing. The repertoire has approximately 98,000 clones, approximately 50% of them found once; the top ten carry approximately 23%. Sorting of PBMCs yielded the CD4+ and CD8+ T cells. Trimming left V 1 base short and J 1 base short, with 4 bases between. CDR3 length: 13 residues. The V gene's germline CDR1 is SGHTA and CDR2 FQGTGA. This clone turned up a few times.

The source material was NKG2D-low CD8+ T cells sorted from blood. The receptor was derived from a human donor with alopecia areata. The chain employs TRBV7-3 and TRBJ1-1; D is unclear. DNA for the CDR3: TGTGCCAGCAGCTTAAGGGCGAACACTGAAGCTTTCTTT. Its translation: CASSLRANTEAFF.